The 10 T cell receptor beta chains below all came from one sample that was sequenced in a study of shared clonotypes between healthy human individuals. The naive CD8 population came from CD45RO-negative cells selected for CCR7, without terminally differentiated effector memory CD45RA+ cells. The method was immunoSEQ multiplex PCR; TCRdb's version includes in-frame clones alone and lacks a portion of them. Altogether roughly 590,000 clones are present, about 95% being singletons, with the ten largest covering about 0.11%. The specimen was naive CD8+ T cells sorted from blood. These TCRs come from a woman aged 30 to 39 in good health.

This chain links TRBV27 with TRBJ2-5, with TRBD1 matching 7 bases. The CDR3 covers 15 residues. The V gene's germline CDR1 is MNHEY and CDR2 SMNVEV (reference sequence). V trimming: 4 bases; J trimming: 2 bases; junction bases outside the gene matches: 7. The CDR3 DNA follows: TGTGCCAGCAGTTCACCCGGGACAGAACAAGAGACCCAGTACTTC. It is translated as CASSSPGTEQETQYF.

Comment on this clone: This same CDR3 is encoded by further DNA sequences in the sample. V and J are TRBV28 and TRBJ2-7; TRBD2 agrees at 7 bases. Germline trimming cut 3 bases from V and 1 base from J; bases unmatched to any gene: 0. Germline CDR1 reads MDHEN; CDR2 reads SYDVKM. The CDR3 length is 13 residues. CDR3 amino acids: CASSFGGSYEQYF. The DNA of the CDR3 is TGTGCCAGCAGTTTCGGGGGGTCCTACGAGCAGTACTTC. Supplemented by reference TRBV28 and TRBJ2-7, the full variable domain reads DVKVTQSSRYLVKRTGEKVFLECVQDMDHENMFWYRQDPGLGLRLIYFSYDVKMKEKGDIPEGYSVSREKKERFSLILESASTNQTSMYLCASSFGGSYEQYFGPGTRLTVT.

This chain connects TRBV7-8 to TRBJ2-7; possible D gene TRBD1, 6 bases. CDR1 and CDR2 from the germline V gene are SGHVS and FQNEAQ. V was cut by 1 base and J by 3 bases, with 7 bases left in between. The CDR3 totals 13 residues. CDR3 in amino acids: CASSLGRGYEQYF. CDR3 coding DNA: TGTGCCAGCAGCTTAGGCAGGGGCTACGAGCAGTACTTC.

The gene calls are TRBV2 and TRBJ2-7, with D maybe TRBD2 (5 bases). The CDR3 is made up of 12 amino acids. Trimming left V 7 bases short and J 2 bases short, with 9 bases between. CDR1 SNHLY and CDR2 FYNNEI come from the germline V gene. CDR3 DNA: TGTGCCAGCACGGACTGGACCTACGAGCAGTACTTC. Translating gives CASTDWTYEQYF.

V and J are TRBV6-1 and TRBJ1-1; possibly TRBD1 for D (6 bases). The germline V and J ends were trimmed by 1 base and 4 bases, with 10 bases remaining between them. CDR3 length: 14 amino acids. In germline, CDR1 is MNHNS, CDR2 SASEGT. CDR3 region: CASSEESGATEAFF. The CDR3 DNA is TGTGCCAGCAGTGAAGAATCAGGGGCCACTGAAGCTTTCTTT.

This rearrangement joins TRBV2 to TRBJ1-1; the match to TRBD1 covers 7 bases. Germline trimming cut 8 bases from V and 0 bases from J; bases unmatched to any gene: 3. The CDR3 loop spans 13 amino acids. The V gene's germline CDR1 is SNHLY and CDR2 FYNNEI. CDR3 coding DNA: TGTGCCAGCGGGACAGTCATGAACACTGAAGCTTTCTTT. Translated, it gives CASGTVMNTEAFF.

V usage is TRBV6-6 and J usage is TRBJ2-7, with TRBD1 matching 7 bases. Germline values: CDR1 MNHNY, CDR2 SVGAGI (reference sequence). This CDR3 spans 14 amino acids. J gave up 4 bases and V 5 bases, and 8 bases lay outside the gene matches. The DNA of the CDR3 is TGTGCCAGCAGTCCCGGGACAGCACTTTACGAGCAGTACTTC. Translating gives CASSPGTALYEQYF.

This clone has only one observation. The V and J genes are TRBV27 and TRBJ1-2; the match to TRBD1 covers 8 bases. Germline trimming cut 3 bases from V and 8 bases from J; bases unmatched to any gene: 17. The length of the CDR3 is 17 residues. Germline lookup yields CDR1 MNHEY and CDR2 SMNVEV (reference sequence). CDR3 in amino acids: CASSFSGQGLGLRGYTF. For the CDR3, the DNA is TGTGCCAGCAGTTTTAGTGGACAGGGTTTGGGCCTGCGAGGCTACACCTTC.

The gene calls are TRBV30 and TRBJ1-2; TRBD1 might be the D (6 bases). The CDR3 is made up of 13 amino acids. Trimming took 4 bases from V and 4 from J, leaving 13 bases between them. Germline CDR1 reads GTSNPN; CDR2 reads SVGIG (reference sequence). The CDR3 reads CAWKEGVPYGYTF. CDR3 sequence (DNA): TGTGCCTGGAAAGAGGGGGTACCCTATGGCTACACCTTC.

The chain combines TRBV10-1 with TRBJ1-5; D gene uncertain. The ends were cut back, 5 bases at V and 0 bases at J, with 2 bases in the middle. This CDR3 has 12 residues. The V gene's germline CDR1 is WNHNN and CDR2 SYGVQD (reference sequence). The CDR3 sequence: CASSNSNQPQHF. For the CDR3, the DNA is TGCGCCAGCAGTAATAGCAATCAGCCCCAGCATTTT.